One sample yielded the 7 T cell receptor beta chains listed below, sequenced in a study of CD8+CD57+ T cells in acquired aplastic anemia. By flow cytometry, patients selected for sequencing had shown an expansion of CD8+CD57+ cells. It was genomic DNA that served as the template for profiling TCR beta VDJ and CDR3. TCRdb reprocessed the reads via MiXCR and lists one record per CDR3 protein. The sample contains under 500,000 distinct CDR3 sequences, about a third of which appear only once. Input material: sorted CD4+, CD8+, or CD8+CD57+ T cells (not recorded which) from PBMCs. Every receptor here comes from a human donor with aplastic anemia.

This clonotype was seen ten or more times. The chain uses TRBV2 and TRBJ2-4; a weak D match, TRBD2 (6 bases). This CDR3 spans 14 amino acids. The ends were cut back, 6 bases at V and 4 bases at J, with 13 bases in the middle. Per germline, CDR1 SNHLY and CDR2 FYNNEI. The CDR3 loop reads CASRRLEGKNIQYF. In DNA form, the CDR3 reads TGTGCCAGCAGAAGACTAGAGGGGAAAAACATTCAGTACTTC.

V usage is TRBV25-1 and J usage is TRBJ2-7, with 10 bases identical to TRBD2. The V gene's germline CDR1 is MGHDK and CDR2 SYGVNS. There are 15 residues in the CDR3. The ends lost 8 bases at V and 4 bases at J; junction bases unmatched: 11. CDR3: CASSPSSGSEYEQYF. The CDR3 nucleotides are TGTGCCAGCTCCCCCTCTAGCGGGAGTGAGTACGAGCAGTACTTC.

This chain joins TRBV12-3 or TRBV12-4 and TRBJ2-1; 7 bases match TRBD2. Trimming removed 3 bases from V and 2 bases from J; junction bases left unmatched: 4. This CDR3 spans 15 amino acids. DNA for the CDR3: TGTGCCAGCAGTTTTACTAGCGAAGCCTACAATGAGCAGTTCTTC. Residues: CASSFTSEAYNEQFF.

This clonotype was found a few times. A junction end diverges from the germline sequence, so it may reflect a read error. The J gene is TRBJ2-7, the V gene TRBV10-3; the D gene could be TRBD1 or TRBD2 (5 bases each). The germline V gene has CDR1 ENHRY and CDR2 SYGVKD. This CDR3 comprises 15 residues. CDR3 in amino acids: CASSRDPGPPNEQYF. The CDR3 coding sequence is TGTGCCAGCAGTAGGGACCCGGGCCCTCCTAACGAGCAGTACTTC.

The chain joins TRBV19 to TRBJ1-3; 7 bases are shared with TRBD1. The CDR3 runs to 15 residues. CDR1 is LNHDA, CDR2 SQIVND, per germline (reference sequence). The trim removed 9 bases at V and 6 bases at J, leaving 14 bases unmatched. The CDR3 nucleotides are TGTGCCAGCAGCTATATACAGGGGAGTTTAAACACCATATATTTT. It specifies CASSYIQGSLNTIYF.

This clonotype was recorded a few times. The chain links TRBV11-1 to TRBJ2-2, with D tentatively TRBD2 (6 bases). The CDR3 has 16 amino acids. V was clipped by 5 bases and J by 2 bases, with 15 bases between them. Germline-derived CDR1 and CDR2 are SGHAT and FQDESV (reference sequence). The CDR3 loop reads CASSLLAGTNTGELFF. The CDR3 nucleotides read TGTGCCAGCAGCCTGCTGGCCGGGACTAACACCGGGGAGCTGTTTTTT.

Ten or more counts support this clonotype. The CDR3: CATSDPNRGSNQPQHF. Written as DNA, the CDR3 is TGTGCCACCAGTGATCCGAACAGGGGGAGCAATCAGCCCCAGCATTTT. This rearrangement joins TRBV24-1 to TRBJ1-5; TRBD1 matches at 8 bases. J lost 1 base, V lost 3 bases, and 4 bases had no gene match. Per the germline V gene, CDR1 is KGHDR and CDR2 is SFDVKD. The CDR3 loop spans 16 amino acids.